The T cell receptor (beta chain) under discussion was sequenced for a study of control samples from healthy donors and cancer patients. With 6 bases clipped from V and 4 bases from J, the junction kept 6 bases outside the gene matches. The CDR3 is made up of 13 amino acids. The germline V gene encodes CDR1 SQVTM and CDR2 ANQGSEA. The assay was immunoSEQ multiplex PCR, and TCRdb's table has in-frame clones only and misses some. The data contain 100,000 to 150,000 clones, around 90% of them singletons. The source is a middle-aged man in good health. The chain uses TRBV29-1 and TRBJ1-3; TRBD1 matches 7 bases. Sequenced sample: blood. As DNA, the CDR3 is TGCAGCGTGGCGACAGGGTACGGAAACACCATATATTTT. Translated: CSVATGYGNTIYF.